This T cell receptor beta chain was captured by sequencing in a study of CD8+ T cells in alopecia areata (dated 2018 in TCRdb). Concerning the study at large: Treated patients were enrolled in an open-label pilot trial of oral tofacitinib at 5 to 10 mg twice daily for moderate-to-severe alopecia areata. RNA was obtained with the PAXgene miRNA kit for fixed scalp, the miRNeasy kit for PBMCs, and the RNeasy kit for mouse skin. Scalp clonality was compared across normal scalp (n=4), patchy alopecia areata scalp (n=8), and alopecia totalis/universalis scalp (n=8). In both human patients and the C3H/HeJ mouse model, the study applied high-throughput TCRbeta sequencing to look at T cell clonal expansion in alopecia areata. On the human side, TCRbeta sequencing was run on scalp tissue and on sorted CD4+ and CD8+ peripheral blood T cells from healthy controls and from alopecia areata patients with either patchy or totalis/universalis disease. TCRbeta CDR3 regions were amplified by immunoSEQ multiplex PCR with 35 Vbeta forward and 13 Jbeta reverse primers. Tofacitinib was administered for 6 to 18 months, and 6 months of follow-up off drug were then conducted to assess delayed response and recurrence. Tofacitinib-treated patients had biopsies at baseline and at 4 and 24 weeks of treatment, with a later scalp biopsy in several patients. The SALT score, which quantifies the percentage of affected scalp surface area, was used to measure disease severity in treated patients. On the study overall, not on this receptor specifically: Many expanded lesional clones persisted in scalp and blood during tofacitinib treatment, which may partly explain relapse after stopping treatment. Compared with mice, TCR sequences shared between patients were less clear, possibly partly because of HLA diversity across the patient population. Lesional scalp, especially in alopecia totalis/universalis, showed higher clonality and more expanded CD8+ clones than normal scalp, suggesting antigenic drive. With tofacitinib, both scalp clonality and the number of expanded CD8+ clones among the top 100 scalp clones went down significantly. Scalp TCR repertoire analysis is complicated because resident alphabeta T cells in normal human skin are also sequenced, whereas mouse skin is dominated by gammadelta T cells. Because the treated cohort was small and had just a single nonresponder, larger studies are needed to establish links between baseline CD8+ expansion and response.

According to the study, the label for this sample's treatment or condition signals: oral pan-JAK inhibitor, 5-10 mg twice daily. Peripheral blood and lesional scalp punch biopsies were obtained from patients with alopecia areata. PBMCs were separated by density centrifugation and stained for CD3, CD4 and CD8, after which CD4+ and CD8+ T cells were sorted on a FACSAria. As for this clone: No antigen is known for it. No base quality values were provided; no much bigger clone lies one nucleotide off.

The library was built by means of the immunoSEQ multiplex PCR assay. RNA was extracted from all samples and reverse transcribed into cDNA, which served as template for TCR sequencing. SuperScript III was used to make first-strand cDNA, primed with a 2:1 mix of oligo-dT and random hexamers. A synthetic immune receptor repertoire was used to measure amplification bias, and any remaining bias was corrected computationally. The paper's data handling went like this. Raw reads were preprocessed for error removal, and CDR3 was defined according to IMGT conventions as running from the conserved cysteine to phenylalanine. Clonality was calculated as 1 minus Shannon entropy normalized by log2 of the number of productive unique TCRs. Whether scalp clones were CD4 or CD8 was inferred by matching scalp TCRbeta sequences against CD4 and CD8 repertoires sorted from blood. Entries here come from immuneACCESS through TCRdb and include only in-frame sequences with V and J called. Some clones fail to appear in such tables; in the studies checked, an unresolved V gene covers under half of the shortfall, and the cause of the remainder is unknown. The V and J calls and clone size were taken over from that table, and D and trimming were inferred from the DNA. Recorded for this sample are just under 65,000 clones; more than 45% of them occurred a single time. Around 21% of the sample belongs to the ten largest clones.

CDR1 and CDR2 are drawn from the germline V gene (reference sequence): LNHDA, SQIVND. The CDR3 goes from the cysteine to the phenylalanine over 12 residues. The kept DNA is CDR3 alone, 36 bases in frame from the first base. Trimming costs V 4 bases and J 0 bases, and their ends lie 1 base apart. The source of this sequence is a human donor with alopecia areata. The sequence joins TRBV19 to TRBJ1-5; no D gene can be assigned with confidence. The specimen was CD8+ T cells sorted from blood, collected at approximately week 39, from a patient treated with tofacitinib. In nucleotides, the sequence is TGTGCCAGTAGTAATAGCAATCAGCCCCAGCATTTT. It codes for CASSNSNQPQHF.